This entry lists 28 T cell receptor beta chains sequenced from one sample in a study of cytomegalovirus exposure and HLA in healthy donors. The PCR employed 60 Vbeta primers together with 13 Jbeta primers. Measured with immunoSEQ multiplex PCR; TCRdb has only the in-frame clones, and not every one. Here the sample spans 100,000 to 150,000 clones, more than 80% being singletons. The sequenced material came from PBMCs. The source is a male donor in good health and CMV-seronegative.

The V and J genes are TRBV6-4 and TRBJ2-3, with 10 bases lining up with TRBD2. Germline V gene sequence: CDR1 MRHNA, CDR2 SNTAGT. This CDR3 contains 15 residues. V lost 3 bases to trimming and J lost 1 base; unmatched junction nucleotides: 1. The DNA of the CDR3 is TGTGCCAGCAGTGAGAGCGGGGGGGGCACAGATACGCAGTATTTT. Translated, it gives CASSESGGGTDTQYF.

The CDR3: CASSLGGGKETQYF. CDR3 in DNA: TGTGCCAGCAGTTTAGGGGGAGGAAAAGAGACCCAGTACTTC. V usage is TRBV28 and J usage is TRBJ2-5, with D maybe TRBD2 (6 bases). Per the germline V gene, CDR1 is MDHEN and CDR2 is SYDVKM. Trimming took off 2 bases at V and 3 bases at J, with 10 bases between the two ends. The length of the CDR3 is 14 residues. Based on the CDR3 plus reference TRBV28 and TRBJ2-5, the full variable domain is DVKVTQSSRYLVKRTGEKVFLECVQDMDHENMFWYRQDPGLGLRLIYFSYDVKMKEKGDIPEGYSVSREKKERFSLILESASTNQTSMYLCASSLGGGKETQYFGPGTRLLVL.

This clone was detected once. The chain links TRBV28 to TRBJ1-2; perhaps TRBD1 as D (6 bases). Per germline, CDR1 MDHEN and CDR2 SYDVKM. The CDR3 has 15 residues. The ends were cut back, 4 bases at V and 4 bases at J, with 16 bases in the middle. The CDR3 loop reads CASSSYSMDSYGYTF. CDR3 sequence (DNA): TGTGCCAGCAGTTCATATTCCATGGACAGCTATGGCTACACCTTC.

The table lists this clone with a few counts. The rearrangement links TRBV11-2 to TRBJ2-7; 7 nucleotides line up with TRBD2. Germline CDR1 is SGHAT and CDR2 is FQNNGV. The CDR3 consists of 14 residues. V shed 1 base, J shed 3 bases, and the junction held 3 bases outside the gene matches. DNA for the CDR3: TGTGCCAGCAGCTTAGGGGGGGGAAGCTACGAGCAGTACTTC. Translating it yields CASSLGGGSYEQYF.

This sequence joins TRBV19 and TRBJ1-6; unclear D gene. Germline CDR1 is LNHDA and CDR2 is SQIVND (reference sequence). The CDR3 runs to 16 residues. Between the trimmed V and J ends, which lost 2 bases and 2 bases, there was a span of 10 bases. CDR3 bases: TGTGCCAGTAGTATATCCAGCCAGGCCTATAATTCACCCCTCCACTTT. This translates into CASSISSQAYNSPLHF.

V is TRBV2 and J is TRBJ2-7; the D gene is possibly TRBD1 (5 bases). Trimming cost V 5 bases and J 4 bases, with 12 bases left between them. CDR3 length: 13 residues. The germline V gene has CDR1 SNHLY and CDR2 FYNNEI. CDR3 sequence (DNA): TGTGCCAGCAGTACCACGACAGATTACGAGCAGTACTTC. Translated, it gives CASSTTTDYEQYF.

In this sample, this clone turned up a few times. The rearrangement uses TRBV29-1 and TRBJ1-4; possible D gene TRBD1, 6 bases. Per germline, CDR1 SQVTM and CDR2 ANQGSEA. The CDR3 covers 12 residues. Trimming removed 5 bases from V and 4 bases from J, with 8 bases in between. The CDR3 reads CSVTGLNEKLFF. The CDR3 DNA reads as TGCAGCGTTACAGGGCTTAATGAAAAACTGTTTTTT.

This chain connects TRBV10-3 to TRBJ2-4; 10 bases are shared with TRBD1. Looked up from germline, CDR1 is ENHRY and CDR2 is SYGVKD. The CDR3 contains 14 residues. The trim removed 2 bases at V and 5 bases at J, leaving 0 bases unmatched. CDR3 DNA: TGTGCCATCAGTGAGGGGACAGGGGAAAACATTCAGTACTTC. Translated: CAISEGTGENIQYF.

This clone was detected only once. In the same sample, other DNA sequences code for this CDR3. V usage is TRBV4-2 and J usage is TRBJ2-7, with a possible D match to TRBD1 (5 bases). The V gene's germline CDR1 is LGHNA and CDR2 YNFKEQ. This CDR3 has 15 residues. Trimming cost V 1 base and J 2 bases, with 12 bases left between them. The CDR3 DNA reads as TGTGCCAGCAGCCAAGCTCTGGGGCCTGCCTACGAGCAGTACTTC. It specifies CASSQALGPAYEQYF.

J is TRBJ1-5 and V is TRBV30, with 7 bases matching TRBD1. In germline, CDR1 is GTSNPN, CDR2 SVGIG (reference sequence). Trimming took 5 bases from V and 6 from J; bases not matched to a gene: 4. The CDR3 contains 12 residues. The CDR3 sequence is CAWDRDSQPQHF. The CDR3 DNA reads as TGTGCCTGGGACAGGGACTCTCAGCCCCAGCATTTT.

V and J are TRBV7-9 and TRBJ2-3; 7 positions agree with TRBD1. The V gene's germline CDR1 is SEHNR and CDR2 FQNEAQ (reference sequence). The CDR3 runs 12 residues. V was clipped by 4 bases and J by 14 bases; unmatched bases: 9. The CDR3 reads CASSSRGIEGYF. The CDR3, as DNA: TGTGCCAGCAGCTCCAGGGGGATTGAAGGGTATTTT.

The chain recombines TRBV19 with TRBJ2-3; the D gene is possibly TRBD1 (7 bases). The CDR3 covers 15 residues. CDR1 is LNHDA, CDR2 SQIVND, per germline (reference sequence). V gave up 3 bases and J gave up 6 bases, with 16 bases separating them. CDR3 DNA sequence: TGTGCCAGTAGTATTTCAGGGGGAGGAGTCGATACGCAGTATTTT. Translating gives CASSISGGGVDTQYF.

This clone was seen only once. DNA for the CDR3: TGTGCCATCAGTGGCGGATCTGGAAACACCATATATTTT. This sequence encodes CAISGGSGNTIYF. The chain has TRBV10-3 and TRBJ1-3; no definite D call. The CDR3 has 13 residues. V shed 4 bases and J shed 1 base, with 5 bases lying between them. Germline CDR1 and CDR2: ENHRY and SYGVKD.

This clone was recorded once. The gene calls are TRBV29-1 and TRBJ2-1, with 12 bases identical to TRBD2. Trimming at V came to 4 bases and at J to 14 bases, leaving 3 bases not matched to a gene. The CDR3 extends over 11 amino acids. The V gene's germline CDR1 is SQVTM and CDR2 ANQGSEA. The CDR3 coding sequence is TGCAGCGTTGCATCTAGCGGGAGGGAGTTCTTC. Protein sequence: CSVASSGREFF.

This clone was detected once. This chain joins TRBV6-1 and TRBJ2-7; D perhaps matches TRBD1 (5 bases). Germline values: CDR1 MNHNS, CDR2 SASEGT. The CDR3 runs 14 residues. Trimming cost V 6 bases and J 4 bases, with 16 bases left between them. DNA for the CDR3: TGTGCCAGCAGACTAATTGACAGATTATACGAGCAGTACTTC. As protein: CASRLIDRLYEQYF.

This chain links TRBV23-1 with TRBJ2-7, with no clear D. TRBV23-1 qualifies as an ORF whose function is uncertain. CDR3 length: 10 amino acids. With 8 bases removed from V and 3 bases from J, the gap between germline ends came to 5 bases. DNA of the CDR3: TGCGCCAGCCCTAACTACGAGCAGTACTTC. It translates to CASPNYEQYF.

Comments on this clone: At the DNA level, this CDR3 is encoded by other sequences in the same sample as well. The V gene is TRBV11-2, the J gene TRBJ1-1, with TRBD1 matching 8 bases. V shed 4 bases, J shed 1 base, and the junction held 5 bases outside the gene matches. Germline-derived CDR1 and CDR2 are SGHAT and FQNNGV. The CDR3 covers 15 residues. CDR3: CASSSSDRANTEAFF. The CDR3 nucleotides read TGTGCCAGCAGCTCCTCGGACAGGGCGAACACTGAAGCTTTCTTT.

The V and J genes are TRBV5-1 and TRBJ2-1; D might be TRBD1 (7 bases). CDR1 SGHRS and CDR2 YFSETQ come from the germline V gene. CDR3 length: 15 residues. Trimming took 4 bases from V and 0 from J, leaving 11 bases between them. The CDR3 loop is CASSLRDSSYNEQFF. The DNA for the CDR3 is TGCGCCAGCAGCCTGCGGGACAGCTCCTACAATGAGCAGTTCTTC.

V and J are TRBV5-5 and TRBJ1-1, with a tentative D call TRBD1 (6 bases). V shed 2 bases and J shed 0 bases, with 14 bases lying between them. Germline loops: CDR1 SGHKS, CDR2 YYEKEE (reference sequence). The CDR3 contains 16 residues. Here the CDR3 reads CASSFSPAGVNTEAFF. CDR3 bases: TGTGCCAGCAGCTTCTCTCCCGCAGGGGTGAACACTGAAGCTTTCTTT.

The chain carries TRBV4-1 and TRBJ1-4; 8 nucleotides agree with TRBD1. The CDR3 consists of 13 residues. Per the germline V gene, CDR1 is MGHRA and CDR2 is YSYEKL. The junction had 4 bases not matched to a gene; V was cut back by 6 bases and J by 7 bases. CDR3 residues: CASSLQGVEKLFF. DNA for the CDR3: TGCGCCAGCAGTCTACAGGGGGTTGAAAAACTGTTTTTT.

Notes on this clone: At one end the junction does not follow the germline gene, possibly because of a read error. The chain recombines TRBV5-4 with TRBJ2-6, with D perhaps matching TRBD2 (7 bases). The germline V gene has CDR1 SGHNT and CDR2 YYREEE (reference sequence). The CDR3 is 17 amino acids. The CDR3 is CASSGGGPPSGANGLTF. The DNA of the CDR3 is TGTGCCAGCAGCGGGGGGGGCCCGCCCTCTGGGGCCAACGGCCTGACTTTC.

The rearrangement uses TRBV30 and TRBJ2-2, with D perhaps matching TRBD2 (5 bases). Trimming removed 0 bases from V and 4 bases from J, with 9 bases in between. CDR3 size: 14 residues. Germline CDR1 reads GTSNPN; CDR2 reads SVGIG (reference sequence). DNA for the CDR3: TGTGCCTGGAGTGTAACCCGGGGCACCGGGGAGCTGTTTTTT. It encodes CAWSVTRGTGELFF. Full variable domain (outside the CDR3, taken from reference TRBV30 and TRBJ2-2): SQTIHQWPATLVQPVGSPLSLECTVEGTSNPNLYWYRQAAGRGLQLLFYSVGIGQISSEVPQNLSASRPQDRQFILSSKKLLLSDSGFYLCAWSVTRGTGELFFGEGSRLTVL.

V gene TRBV5-8 combines with J gene TRBJ1-6; D may be TRBD1 (5 bases). This CDR3 has 13 residues. Trimming took off 6 bases at V and 7 bases at J, with 11 bases between the two ends. Germline CDR1 and CDR2: SGHTS and YDEGEE. The CDR3 reads CASIDSLNSPLHF. The CDR3, as DNA: TGTGCCAGCATTGACAGCCTCAATTCACCCCTCCACTTT.

V is TRBV7-8 and J is TRBJ1-4; TRBD1 matches 8 bases. Trimming at V came to 3 bases and at J to 3 bases, leaving 9 bases not matched to a gene. The CDR3 is 17 amino acids. Germline CDR1 and CDR2: SGHVS and FQNEAQ. Written as DNA, the CDR3 is TGTGCCAGCAGCTTGGGTGTCAGGGGGCTTGCTAATGAAAAACTGTTTTTT. It yields the protein CASSLGVRGLANEKLFF.

This chain connects TRBV6-5 to TRBJ1-2; 7 nucleotides agree with TRBD1. Trimming removed 8 bases from V and 3 bases from J; junction bases left unmatched: 9. The CDR3 length is 14 residues. Germline V gene sequence: CDR1 MNHEY, CDR2 SVGAGI. The CDR3 nucleotides read TGTGCCAGCTCCCAAAGCAGGGGGTACTATGGCTACACCTTC. It codes for CASSQSRGYYGYTF.

The rearrangement uses TRBV15 and TRBJ2-7; unclear D gene. This CDR3 comprises 13 residues. Trimming left V 0 bases short and J 4 bases short, with 7 bases between. Germline V lookup: CDR1 LNHNV, CDR2 YYDKDF (reference sequence). CDR3: CATSRDNPYEQYF. The CDR3 coding sequence is TGTGCCACCAGCAGAGATAATCCTTACGAGCAGTACTTC.

This chain uses TRBV29-1 with TRBJ1-1; D might be TRBD1 (5 bases). Deletions cut 7 bases from V and 7 bases from J, with 22 bases between. The CDR3 runs 14 residues. CDR1 and CDR2 from the germline V gene are SQVTM and ANQGSEA. The CDR3 loop reads CSAARAGLNNEAFF. CDR3 bases: TGCAGCGCCGCGCGGGCGGGACTTAATAATGAAGCTTTCTTT.

This clone was recorded a few times. This rearrangement joins TRBV6-5 to TRBJ2-7; a possible D gene is TRBD1 (6 bases). V was cut by 1 base and J by 4 bases, with 11 bases left in between. CDR1 MNHEY and CDR2 SVGAGI come from the germline V gene. The CDR3 has 14 residues. The CDR3 here is CASSYFTGFYEQYF. CDR3 in DNA: TGTGCCAGCAGTTACTTCACAGGGTTTTACGAGCAGTACTTC.